This TCR beta chain was retrieved from a study of blood T cell repertoires in COVID-19. Overall study: The United States, Italy and Spain supplied acute and convalescent COVID-19 samples.

Per the study methods: Estimates of nucleated cell counts were drawn from the amplification of reference gene primers. This table comes from immunoSEQ multiplex PCR, and its TCRdb copy is limited to in-frame clones, with some not included. V and J calls and clone size come straight from that table; D and trimming were deduced from the DNA. The sample yields 200,000 to 250,000 clones, roughly 87% seen once. The V and J ends lost 0 bases and 5 bases, in that order; junction bases with no gene match: 9. Per germline, CDR1 SGHDT and CDR2 YYEEEE. The CDR3 is 16 residues long. Cohort allocation depended upon clinical history that participants reported.

The source is a woman aged 25 to 39 with acute COVID-19. The chain uses TRBV5-6 and TRBJ2-5; 8 nucleotides line up with TRBD1. Sequencing was carried out using PBMCs or T cells enriched from blood (not recorded which). The CDR3 sequence is CASSLGVTGVRETQYF. The CDR3 DNA follows: TGTGCCAGCAGCTTGGGGGTGACAGGGGTAAGGGAGACCCAGTACTTC.